These T cell receptor beta chains were read from a single sample in a study of blood T cells in healthy people across ages. TCRdb reprocessed the 5' RACE reads with MiXCR, giving one entry per CDR3 protein. In the table there are about 760,000 distinct CDR3 sequences, approximately 25% of which are singletons. The same data also went into a second study, on T cells of mothers and their children.

The sequenced sample consisted of blood. The receptors were gathered from a boy between 10 and 17 years old in good health. Each CDR3 is given with its conserved first and last residue. The D gene is left open where the match is weak. Not every row has a clone size; where given, it reads once, few, many or a size class.

V gene	J gene	D gene	clone size	CDR3 DNA	CDR3 protein
TRBV10-2	TRBJ2-3	TRBD2	NA	TGCGCCAGCAGTGAAGCGGGAGGTCTAGATACGCAGTATTTT	CASSEAGGLDTQYF
TRBV24-1	TRBJ2-7	NA	NA	TGTGCCACCAGTGACATCAGCCCCGGCGAGCAGTACTTC	CATSDISPGEQYF
TRBV29-1	TRBJ2-7	NA	NA	TGCAGCGTTGGAGGGGCCGAGCAGTACTTC	CSVGGAEQYF
TRBV5-6	TRBJ2-7	NA	NA	TGTGCCAGCAGCTCAGGACTGACGTTCTCCTACGAGCAGTACTTC	CASSSGLTFSYEQYF
TRBV5-1	TRBJ2-4	NA	few	TGCGCCAGCAGCCTTATACCGGGAGCTAACATTCAGTACTTC	CASSLIPGANIQYF
TRBV6-2/TRBV6-3	TRBJ2-3	NA	NA	TGTGCCAGCAGTTACGATCCGAGGGGGGACCTCACAGATACGCAGTATTTT	CASSYDPRGDLTDTQYF
TRBV28	TRBJ1-2	NA	NA	TGTGCCAGCAGGCCACAGGGTTATGGCTACACCTTC	CASRPQGYGYTF
TRBV4-3	TRBJ1-2	NA	NA	TGCGCCAGCAGCTCTTCTGCGGGACTTTACTATGGCTACACCTTC	CASSSSAGLYYGYTF
TRBV2	TRBJ2-7	NA	NA	TGTGCCAGCAAAGAAAACAGGGATTCCTACGAGCAGTACTTC	CASKENRDSYEQYF
TRBV6-5	TRBJ2-5	TRBD2	NA	TGTGCCAGCAGTTACTCAGTCCGGGGGGAACAAGAGACCCAGTACTTC	CASSYSVRGEQETQYF
TRBV10-1	TRBJ2-7	NA	few	TGCGCCAGCAGTGAGTCGAAATGGCGCGGCGAGCAGTACTTC	CASSESKWRGEQYF
TRBV6-6	TRBJ1-4	NA	NA	TGTGCCAGCAGTTACCGGCCGGGAGAAAAACTGTTTTTT	CASSYRPGEKLFF
TRBV5-1	TRBJ1-2	TRBD1	NA	TGCGCCAGCAGCTTGGGTGCCCAGGGGGCAGGCTGCACCTTC	CASSLGAQGAGCTF
TRBV7-9	TRBJ2-5	NA	few	TGTGCCAGCAGCTTAGGCCAGGACAGTCAAGAGACCCAGTACTTC	CASSLGQDSQETQYF
TRBV7-8	TRBJ2-7	NA	NA	TGTGCCAGCAGCTCGGGGACCCCGGACCCCTACGAGCAGTACTTC	CASSSGTPDPYEQYF
TRBV7-3	TRBJ2-1	TRBD2	few	TGTGCCAGCACCACCAGGACTAGCGTCACCCACTCCTACAATGAGCAGTTCTTC	CASTTRTSVTHSYNEQFF
TRBV15	TRBJ2-1	NA	NA	TGTGCCACCAGACCGAAAGGGAGCTCCTACAATGAGCAGTTCTTC	CATRPKGSSYNEQFF
TRBV2	TRBJ1-5	NA	NA	TGTGCCAGCACCCCCAAATATACGGACAATCAGCCCCAGCATTTT	CASTPKYTDNQPQHF
TRBV3-1	TRBJ1-5	NA	NA	TGTGCCAGCAGCCAAGATCGGGGTCAGCCCCAGCATTTT	CASSQDRGQPQHF
TRBV11-2	TRBJ1-6	NA	NA	TGTGCCAGCACTTACATCTCCTATAATTCACCCCTCCACTTT	CASTYISYNSPLHF
TRBV6-5	TRBJ2-6	TRBD2	NA	TGTGCCAGCAGTTACACGAGGCGGGGGTCTGGGGCCAACGTCCTGACTTTC	CASSYTRRGSGANVLTF
TRBV12-3/TRBV12-4	TRBJ2-6	NA	few	TGTGCCAGCAGTAGGAAGGAACATGGGGCCAACGTCCTGACTTTC	CASSRKEHGANVLTF
TRBV11-2	TRBJ2-1	NA	few	TGTGCCAGCAGCTTAGATGGCCAGGTCGACTACAATGAGCAGTTCTTC	CASSLDGQVDYNEQFF
TRBV7-9	TRBJ2-1	NA	NA	TGTGCCAGCAGCTACCCTCGAGGGGGATCAGCCTACAATGAGCAGTTCTTC	CASSYPRGGSAYNEQFF
TRBV9	TRBJ1-3	NA	few	TGTGCCAGCAGCGTAGGGGGCGTCCTCTCTGGAAACACCATATATTTT	CASSVGGVLSGNTIYF
TRBV5-1	TRBJ2-1	TRBD1	NA	TGCGCCAGCAGCCCCGGACAGGGGGGGCACAATGAGCAGTTCTTC	CASSPGQGGHNEQFF
TRBV7-8	TRBJ2-3	NA	NA	TGTGCCAGCAGCTCCTACCGGGTTTCAGATACGCAGTATTTT	CASSSYRVSDTQYF
TRBV14	TRBJ2-7	TRBD2	NA	TGTGCCAGCAGCTGGGCTAGCGGGAGGTCCGAGCAGTACTTC	CASSWASGRSEQYF
TRBV7-9	TRBJ2-7	TRBD1	NA	TGTGCCAGCAGCGATAGGGGACAGGGGGTCCACGAGCAGTACTTC	CASSDRGQGVHEQYF
TRBV6-1	TRBJ2-7	NA	NA	TGTGCCAGCATCCCCGGGCTTAGCTACGAGCAGTACTTC	CASIPGLSYEQYF
TRBV7-9	TRBJ1-4	NA	few	TGTGCCAGCAGCCCCCTAGCCGATGAAAAACTGTTTTTT	CASSPLADEKLFF
TRBV4-2	TRBJ2-7	NA	NA	TGTGCCAGCAGCCAAGCGGAGGGGGACTACGAGCAGTACTTC	CASSQAEGDYEQYF
TRBV6-7	TRBJ1-2	NA	few	TGTGCCAGCAGTTACTTTGAGGGCGGAGAGGGTGGCTACACCTTC	CASSYFEGGEGGYTF
TRBV29-1	TRBJ2-3	TRBD2	few	TGCAGCGTTGATTTGGGACTAGGGACAGATACGCAGTATTTT	CSVDLGLGTDTQYF
TRBV7-2	TRBJ2-1	TRBD2	NA	TGTGCCAGCAGCCCACATGGCAGCGGGGGGGCCAATGAGCAGTTCTTC	CASSPHGSGGANEQFF
TRBV29-1	TRBJ2-5	NA	NA	TGCAGCGTTGTTACGGGGGAGACCCAGTACTTC	CSVVTGETQYF
TRBV7-9	TRBJ2-1	TRBD1	few	TGTGCCAGCAGACCCGACAGGGAGCCCTACAATGAGCAGTTCTTC	CASRPDREPYNEQFF
TRBV9	TRBJ1-4	NA	few	TGTGCCAGCTCACCATCTGATGAAAAACTGTTTTTT	CASSPSDEKLFF
TRBV20-1	TRBJ2-4	TRBD2	NA	TGCAGTGCTAGAGCCACTAGCGGGGGGGTGCGAAACATTCAGTACTTC	CSARATSGGVRNIQYF
TRBV7-3	TRBJ2-2	NA	few	TGTGCCAGCAGCCAGGCACTTCTCACCGGGGAGCTGTTTTTT	CASSQALLTGELFF
TRBV7-6	TRBJ2-2	TRBD2	few	TGTGCCAGCAGCTTGTTGACCCCTAGCGGGTCCGGGGAGCTGTTTTTT	CASSLLTPSGSGELFF
TRBV6-5	TRBJ1-1	TRBD1	NA	TGTGCCAGCAGTTACGGTGAGGGGGCGACCACTGAAGCTTTCTTT	CASSYGEGATTEAFF